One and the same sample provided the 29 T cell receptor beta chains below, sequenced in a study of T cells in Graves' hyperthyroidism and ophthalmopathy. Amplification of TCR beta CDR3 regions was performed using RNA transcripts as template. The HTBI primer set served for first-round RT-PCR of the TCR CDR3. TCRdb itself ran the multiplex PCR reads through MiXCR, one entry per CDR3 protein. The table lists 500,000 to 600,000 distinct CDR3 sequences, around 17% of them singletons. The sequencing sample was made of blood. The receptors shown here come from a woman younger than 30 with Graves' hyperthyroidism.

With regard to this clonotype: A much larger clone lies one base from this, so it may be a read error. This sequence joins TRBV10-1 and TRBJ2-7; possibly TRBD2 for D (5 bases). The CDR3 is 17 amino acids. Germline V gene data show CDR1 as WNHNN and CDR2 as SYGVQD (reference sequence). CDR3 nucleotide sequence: TGCGTCAGCAGCGGAATGGGGAAGGATCTTTTGTCCTACGAGCAGTACTTC. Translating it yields CVSSGMGKDLLSYEQYF.

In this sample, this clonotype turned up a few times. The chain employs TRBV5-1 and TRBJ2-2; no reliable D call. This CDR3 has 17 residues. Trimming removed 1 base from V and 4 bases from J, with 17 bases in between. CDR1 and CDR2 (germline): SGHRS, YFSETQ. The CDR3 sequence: CASSLFKSGISTGELFF. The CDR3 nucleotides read TGCGCCAGCAGCTTGTTCAAGTCCGGAATAAGCACCGGGGAGCTGTTTTTT.

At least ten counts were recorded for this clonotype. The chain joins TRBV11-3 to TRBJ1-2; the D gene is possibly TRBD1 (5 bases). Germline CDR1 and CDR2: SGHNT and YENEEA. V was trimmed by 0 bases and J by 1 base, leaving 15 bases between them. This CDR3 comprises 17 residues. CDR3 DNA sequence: TGTGCCAGCAGCTTAGATGAGGCAGGGATCAATAACTATGGCTACACCTTC. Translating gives CASSLDEAGINNYGYTF. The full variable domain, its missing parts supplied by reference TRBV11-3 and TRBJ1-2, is EAGVVQSPRYKIIEKKQPVAFWCNPISGHNTLYWYLQNLGQGPELLIRYENEEAVDDSQLPKDRFSAERLKGVDSTLKIQPAELGDSAVYLCASSLDEAGINNYGYTFGSGTRLTVV.

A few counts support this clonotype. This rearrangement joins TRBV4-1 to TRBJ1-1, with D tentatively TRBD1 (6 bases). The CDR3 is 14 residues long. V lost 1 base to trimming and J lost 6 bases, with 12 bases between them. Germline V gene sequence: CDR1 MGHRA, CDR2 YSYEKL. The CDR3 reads CASSQVTGAAEAFF. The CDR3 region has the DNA TGCGCCAGCAGCCAAGTTACGGGGGCGGCTGAAGCTTTCTTT.

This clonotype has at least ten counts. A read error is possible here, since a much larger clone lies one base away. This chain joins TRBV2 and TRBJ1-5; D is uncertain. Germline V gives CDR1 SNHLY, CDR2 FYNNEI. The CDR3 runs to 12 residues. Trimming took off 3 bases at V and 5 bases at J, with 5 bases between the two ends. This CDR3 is CASSDSDQPQHF. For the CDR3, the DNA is TGTGCCAGCAGTGACAGCGATCAGCCCCAGCATTTT.

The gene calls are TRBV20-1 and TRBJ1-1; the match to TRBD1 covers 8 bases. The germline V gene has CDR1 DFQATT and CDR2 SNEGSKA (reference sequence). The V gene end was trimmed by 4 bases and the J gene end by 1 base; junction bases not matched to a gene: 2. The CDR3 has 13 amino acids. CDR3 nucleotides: TGCAGTGCTAACAGGGGGAAGAACACTGAAGCTTTCTTT. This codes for CSANRGKNTEAFF.

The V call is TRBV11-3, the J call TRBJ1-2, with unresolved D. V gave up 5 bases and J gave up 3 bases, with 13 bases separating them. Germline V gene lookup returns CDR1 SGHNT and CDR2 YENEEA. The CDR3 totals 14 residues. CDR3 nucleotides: TGTGCCAGCAGCCCCGATGATAATTACTATGGCTACACCTTC. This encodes CASSPDDNYYGYTF.

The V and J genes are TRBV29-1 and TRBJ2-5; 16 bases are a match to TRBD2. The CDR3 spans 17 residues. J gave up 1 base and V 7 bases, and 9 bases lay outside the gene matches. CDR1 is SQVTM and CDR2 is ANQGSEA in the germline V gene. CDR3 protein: CSAPGGTSGRGQETQYF. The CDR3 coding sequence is TGCAGCGCCCCTGGGGGGACTAGCGGGAGGGGCCAAGAGACCCAGTACTTC.

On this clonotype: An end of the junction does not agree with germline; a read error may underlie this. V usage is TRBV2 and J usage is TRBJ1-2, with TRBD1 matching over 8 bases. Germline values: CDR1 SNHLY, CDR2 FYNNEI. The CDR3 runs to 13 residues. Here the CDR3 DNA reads TGTGCCAGCAGGGACAGGGTCGGCTATGGCCACACCTTC. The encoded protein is CASRDRVGYGHTF.

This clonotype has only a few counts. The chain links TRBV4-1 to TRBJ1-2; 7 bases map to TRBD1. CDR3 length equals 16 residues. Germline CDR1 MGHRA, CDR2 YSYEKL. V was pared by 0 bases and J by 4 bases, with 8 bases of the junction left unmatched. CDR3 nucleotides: TGCGCCAGCAGCCAAGAATGGGTCGCAGGGGGCTATGGCTACACCTTC. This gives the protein CASSQEWVAGGYGYTF.

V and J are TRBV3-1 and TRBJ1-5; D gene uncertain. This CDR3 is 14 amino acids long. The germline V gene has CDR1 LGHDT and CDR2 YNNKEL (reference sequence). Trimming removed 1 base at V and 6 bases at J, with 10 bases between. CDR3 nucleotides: TGTGCCAGCAGCCAAGTCCGGGCGGGTCAGCCCCAGCATTTT. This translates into CASSQVRAGQPQHF. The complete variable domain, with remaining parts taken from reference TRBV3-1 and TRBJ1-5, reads DTAVSQTPKYLVTQMGNDKSIKCEQNLGHDTMYWYKQDSKKFLKIMFSYNNKELIINETVPNRFSPKSPDKAHLNLHINSLELGDSAVYFCASSQVRAGQPQHFGDGTRLSIL.

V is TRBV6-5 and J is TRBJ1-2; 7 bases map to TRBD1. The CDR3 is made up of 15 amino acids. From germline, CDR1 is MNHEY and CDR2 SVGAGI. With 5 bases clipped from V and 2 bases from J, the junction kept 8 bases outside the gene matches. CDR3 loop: CASSLETGQNYGYTF. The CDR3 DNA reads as TGTGCCAGCAGTCTGGAAACGGGACAGAACTATGGCTACACCTTC.

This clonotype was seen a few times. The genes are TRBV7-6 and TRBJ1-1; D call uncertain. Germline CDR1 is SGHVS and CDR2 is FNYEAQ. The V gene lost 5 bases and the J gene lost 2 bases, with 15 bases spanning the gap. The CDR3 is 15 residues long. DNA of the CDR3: TGTGCCAGCAGCCCAGACGGATTTCCAAACACTGAAGCTTTCTTT. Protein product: CASSPDGFPNTEAFF.

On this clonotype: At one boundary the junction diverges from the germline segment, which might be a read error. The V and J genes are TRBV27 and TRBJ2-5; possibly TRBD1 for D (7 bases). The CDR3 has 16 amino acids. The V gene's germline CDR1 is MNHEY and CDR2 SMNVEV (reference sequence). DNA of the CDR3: TGTACCAGCAGTTTATCCCCGGAGGGGGCAGGAGAGACCCAGTACTTC. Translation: CTSSLSPEGAGETQYF.

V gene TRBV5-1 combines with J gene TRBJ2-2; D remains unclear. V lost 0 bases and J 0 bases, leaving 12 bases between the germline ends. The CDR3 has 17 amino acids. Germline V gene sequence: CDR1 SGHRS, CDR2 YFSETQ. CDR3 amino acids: CASSLEFPSANTGELFF. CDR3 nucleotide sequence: TGCGCCAGCAGCTTGGAATTCCCTTCCGCGAACACCGGGGAGCTGTTTTTT.

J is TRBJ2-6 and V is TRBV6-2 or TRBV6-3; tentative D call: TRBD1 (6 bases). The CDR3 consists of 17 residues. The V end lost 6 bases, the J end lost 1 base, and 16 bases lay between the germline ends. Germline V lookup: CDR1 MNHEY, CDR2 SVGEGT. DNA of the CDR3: TGTGCCAGCAGCCACGGGTCCAGGGGTTCTGGGGCCAACGTCCTGACTTTC. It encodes CASSHGSRGSGANVLTF.

The CDR3 DNA reads TGTGCCAGCAGTTATGGCAGACGGGAGACCCAGTACTTC. Translating it yields CASSYGRRETQYF. J is TRBJ2-5 and V is TRBV6-2 or TRBV6-3, with unresolved D. Deletions cut 3 bases from V and 5 bases from J, with 10 bases between. The CDR3 has 13 residues. The germline gives CDR1 MNHEY, CDR2 SVGEGT.

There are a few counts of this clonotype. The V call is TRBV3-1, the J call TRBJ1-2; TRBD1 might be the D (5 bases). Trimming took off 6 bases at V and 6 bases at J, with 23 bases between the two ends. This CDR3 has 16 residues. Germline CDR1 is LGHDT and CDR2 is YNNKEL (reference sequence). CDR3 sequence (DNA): TGTGCCAGCAGTCCGGAGTGGGTCCGGGGGGGGAATGGCTACACCTTC. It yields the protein CASSPEWVRGGNGYTF. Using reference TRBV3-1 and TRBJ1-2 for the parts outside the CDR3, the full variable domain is DTAVSQTPKYLVTQMGNDKSIKCEQNLGHDTMYWYKQDSKKFLKIMFSYNNKELIINETVPNRFSPKSPDKAHLNLHINSLELGDSAVYFCASSPEWVRGGNGYTFGSGTRLTVV.

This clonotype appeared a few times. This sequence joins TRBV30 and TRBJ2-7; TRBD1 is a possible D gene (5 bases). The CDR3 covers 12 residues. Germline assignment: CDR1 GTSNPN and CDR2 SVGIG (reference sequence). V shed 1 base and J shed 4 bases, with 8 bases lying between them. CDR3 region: CAWSDQGYEQYF. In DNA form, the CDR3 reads TGTGCCTGGAGTGACCAGGGTTACGAGCAGTACTTC. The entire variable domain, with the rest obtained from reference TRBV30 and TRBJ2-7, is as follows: SQTIHQWPATLVQPVGSPLSLECTVEGTSNPNLYWYRQAAGRGLQLLFYSVGIGQISSEVPQNLSASRPQDRQFILSSKKLLLSDSGFYLCAWSDQGYEQYFGPGTRLTVT.

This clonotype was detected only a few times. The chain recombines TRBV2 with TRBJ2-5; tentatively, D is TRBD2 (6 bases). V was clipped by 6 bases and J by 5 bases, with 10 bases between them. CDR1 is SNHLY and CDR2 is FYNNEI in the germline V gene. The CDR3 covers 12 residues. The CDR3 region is CASRREAETQYF. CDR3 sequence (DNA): TGTGCCAGCAGGAGGGAGGCGGAGACCCAGTACTTC.

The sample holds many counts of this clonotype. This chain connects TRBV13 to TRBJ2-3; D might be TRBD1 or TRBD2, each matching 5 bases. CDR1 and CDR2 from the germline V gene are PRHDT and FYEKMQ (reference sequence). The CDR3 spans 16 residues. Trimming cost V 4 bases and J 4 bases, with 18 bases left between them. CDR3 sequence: CASSWLYGDVSDTQYF. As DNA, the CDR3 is TGTGCCAGCAGCTGGCTCTATGGGGACGTGTCAGATACGCAGTATTTT.

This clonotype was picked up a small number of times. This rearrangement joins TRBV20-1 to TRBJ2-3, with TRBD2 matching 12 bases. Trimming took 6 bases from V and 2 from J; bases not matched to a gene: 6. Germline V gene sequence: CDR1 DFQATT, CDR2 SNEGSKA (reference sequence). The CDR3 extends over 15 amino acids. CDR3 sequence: CSATTSGGLTDTQYF. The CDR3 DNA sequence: TGCAGTGCGACGACTAGCGGGGGCCTCACAGATACGCAGTATTTT.

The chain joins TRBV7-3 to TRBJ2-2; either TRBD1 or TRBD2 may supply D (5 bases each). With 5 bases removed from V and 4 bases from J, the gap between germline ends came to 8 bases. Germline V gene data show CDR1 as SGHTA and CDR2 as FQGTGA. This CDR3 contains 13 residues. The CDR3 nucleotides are TGTGCCAGCAGCCGGGACCGCACCGGGGAGCTGTTTTTT. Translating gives CASSRDRTGELFF.

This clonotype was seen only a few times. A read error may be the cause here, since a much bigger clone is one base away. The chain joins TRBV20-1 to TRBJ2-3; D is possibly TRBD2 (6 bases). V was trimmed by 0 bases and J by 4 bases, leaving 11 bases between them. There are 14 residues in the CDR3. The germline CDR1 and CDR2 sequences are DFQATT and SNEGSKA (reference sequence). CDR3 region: CSAREGGNSDTQYF. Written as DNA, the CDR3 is TGCAGTGCTAGAGAAGGAGGGAATTCAGATACGCAGTATTTT.

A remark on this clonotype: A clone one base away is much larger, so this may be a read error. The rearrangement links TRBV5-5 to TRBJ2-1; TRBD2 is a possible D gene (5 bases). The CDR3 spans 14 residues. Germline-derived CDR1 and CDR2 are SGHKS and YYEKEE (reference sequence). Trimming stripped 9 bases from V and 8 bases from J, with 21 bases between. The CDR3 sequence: CANNLGRTGDEQFF. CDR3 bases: TGTGCCAACAACCTGGGCCGGACTGGGGATGAGCAGTTCTTC.

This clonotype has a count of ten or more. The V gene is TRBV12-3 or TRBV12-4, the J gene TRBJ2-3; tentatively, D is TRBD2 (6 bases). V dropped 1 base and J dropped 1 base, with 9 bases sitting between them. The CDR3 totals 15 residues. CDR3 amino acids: CASSLGGVGTDTQYF. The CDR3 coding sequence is TGTGCCAGCAGTTTAGGCGGGGTGGGCACAGATACGCAGTATTTT.

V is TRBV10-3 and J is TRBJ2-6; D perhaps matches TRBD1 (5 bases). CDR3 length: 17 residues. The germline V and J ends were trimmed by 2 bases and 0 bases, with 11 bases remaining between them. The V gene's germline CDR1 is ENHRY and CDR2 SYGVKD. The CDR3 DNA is TGTGCCATCAGTGAGAGTCGACAGCTCTCTGGGGCCAACGTCCTGACTTTC. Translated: CAISESRQLSGANVLTF.

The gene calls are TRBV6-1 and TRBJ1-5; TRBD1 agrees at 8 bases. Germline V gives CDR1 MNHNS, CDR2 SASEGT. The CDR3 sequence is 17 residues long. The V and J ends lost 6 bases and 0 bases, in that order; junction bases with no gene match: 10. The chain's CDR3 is CASRARQGIASNQPQHF. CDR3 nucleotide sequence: TGTGCCAGCAGAGCAAGACAGGGGATCGCTAGCAATCAGCCCCAGCATTTT.

CDR3 amino acids: CASRRPYVNETQYF. As DNA, the CDR3 is TGTGCCAGCAGGCGTCCCTATGTAAACGAGACCCAGTACTTC. The chain carries TRBV7-9 and TRBJ2-5; no clear D. Germline CDR1 is SEHNR and CDR2 is FQNEAQ (reference sequence). The CDR3 is 14 amino acids. Deletions cut 6 bases from V and 5 bases from J, with 16 bases between.